This TCR beta chain was identified during a study of blood T cell repertoires in COVID-19 (dated by TCRdb to the early 2020s). At the level of the whole study: Samples from collaborators originated in the United States, Italy and Spain and spanned both the acute and convalescent phases of COVID-19. The material from the prospective study consisted of cDNA or gDNA derived from T cells, B-cell-depleted T cells, or PBMCs. The dataset comprised deeply sampled blood TCRbeta repertoires from subjects exposed to, actively infected with, or recovered from COVID-19. A freely available public database, intended as a resource for researchers studying the immune response to SARS-CoV-2, is where the repertoires were released. The samples were drawn from two sources: the first 160 participants of the ongoing ImmuneRACE study, and 950 to 1,500 subjects contributed by 6 global collaborators. The sample metadata nearly always contained a de-identified subject ID, COVID-19 status, age in years and sex. HLA class I and class II types, where available, came from metadata supplied by the sample provider rather than from assay-based typing.

What the authors observed across the whole study: Clinical and demographic metadata were provided uncurated, with the amount varying by source and participant.

Enrolling through a virtual design, the prospective study's participants ranged in age from about 18 to 89 years and lived across roughly 23 United States geographic areas. Cohort assignment in the prospective study relied on participant-reported clinical history from a screening survey and a study questionnaire. Recovered participants in ImmuneRACE Cohort 3 were defined by two consecutive negative NP/OP PCR tests, clearance by a healthcare professional, or resolution of symptoms. In the prospective study, mobile phlebotomists collected whole blood, serum and a nasopharyngeal or oropharyngeal swab from each participant. Participants in the prospective study had the option to provide additional blood draws and questionnaires over a 2-month period. Before DNA extraction, blood samples from the prospective study were shipped at room temperature or frozen. Notes on this clone: Which antigen it targets is not known. The sample holds no much larger clone one base away, and base qualities are not on file.

V loses 1 base, J loses 4 bases, and the germline ends lie 13 bases apart. The germline V gene (reference sequence) supplies CDR1 LGHDT and CDR2 YNNKEL. Its CDR3 holds 15 amino acids, cysteine through phenylalanine. Only the CDR3 DNA is retained, 45 bases long and in frame from the first base. TCRbeta CDR3 regions were amplified from genomic DNA using the immunoSEQ Assay, a bias-controlled multiplex PCR. The original methods were these. Within the assay, amplification of reference gene primers was used to estimate how many nucleated cells each sample contained. To quantify the absolute abundance of each unique TCRbeta CDR3 rearrangement, sequence reads were collapsed and filtered. Productive Simpson clonality was computed per sample as the square root of Simpson's diversity index over productive rearrangements. The immuneACCESS repertoire file appears here via TCRdb, limited to in-frame rearrangements. These files lack a portion of the clones; in checked studies, under half of the deficit traces to unresolved V genes, and the cause of the others is not known. The DNA gave D and trimming, while V, J and clone size come from that table. In this sample the table shows fewer than 400,000 clones, roughly 86% of which occur a single time. The ten largest clones take up 1.7% of the sample.

The TCR sequence derives from a woman under 40 who had recovered from COVID-19. The sequencing input was PBMCs or T cells enriched from blood (not recorded which). The sequence is built from TRBV3-1 (or the pseudogene TRBV3-2) and TRBJ2-5; the D region possibly corresponds to TRBD2 (6 bases align). For the CDR3, the sequence is CASSQVGQGGETQYF. The DNA reads TGTGCCAGCAGCCAAGTGGGCCAGGGAGGAGAGACCCAGTACTTC.